The T cell receptor (beta chain) under discussion was sequenced for a study of T cell responses to AZD1222 COVID-19 vaccine. Study-level points and caveats: The donor group comprised mostly white British people and more females; the analysis possibly underestimated clonal diversity.

V lost 2 bases to trimming and J lost 8 bases; unmatched junction nucleotides: 8. Germline CDR1 reads SGHRS; CDR2 reads YFSETQ. The CDR3 has 15 residues. This table comes from immunoSEQ multiplex PCR, and its TCRdb copy is limited to in-frame clones, with some not included. The sample carries around 30,000 clones, 80% to 95% recorded once. This clone was seen only once. Its antigen remains unidentified. The V gene is TRBV5-1, the J gene TRBJ1-4; 8 positions agree with TRBD1. Specimen: peripheral blood, collected on day 0 of AZD1222 vaccination. The receptor's source is an adult in good health. The CDR3 sequence is CASSLGQGWDEKLFF. The CDR3 DNA reads TGCGCCAGCAGCTTAGGACAGGGCTGGGACGAAAAACTGTTTTTT.